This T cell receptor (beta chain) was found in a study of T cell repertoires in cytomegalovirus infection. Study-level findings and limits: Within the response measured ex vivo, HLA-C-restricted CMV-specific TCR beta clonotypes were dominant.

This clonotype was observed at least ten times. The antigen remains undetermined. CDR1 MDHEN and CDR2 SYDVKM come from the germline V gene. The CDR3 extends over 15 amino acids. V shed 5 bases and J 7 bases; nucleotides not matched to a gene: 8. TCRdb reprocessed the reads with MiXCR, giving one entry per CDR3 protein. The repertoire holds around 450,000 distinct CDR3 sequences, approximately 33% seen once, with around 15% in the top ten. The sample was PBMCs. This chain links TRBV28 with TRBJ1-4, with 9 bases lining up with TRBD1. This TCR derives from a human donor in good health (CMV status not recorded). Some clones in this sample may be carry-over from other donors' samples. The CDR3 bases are TGTGCCAGCAGTCTCCAACAGGGGGCTCTTGAAAAACTGTTTTTT. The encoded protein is CASSLQQGALEKLFF.